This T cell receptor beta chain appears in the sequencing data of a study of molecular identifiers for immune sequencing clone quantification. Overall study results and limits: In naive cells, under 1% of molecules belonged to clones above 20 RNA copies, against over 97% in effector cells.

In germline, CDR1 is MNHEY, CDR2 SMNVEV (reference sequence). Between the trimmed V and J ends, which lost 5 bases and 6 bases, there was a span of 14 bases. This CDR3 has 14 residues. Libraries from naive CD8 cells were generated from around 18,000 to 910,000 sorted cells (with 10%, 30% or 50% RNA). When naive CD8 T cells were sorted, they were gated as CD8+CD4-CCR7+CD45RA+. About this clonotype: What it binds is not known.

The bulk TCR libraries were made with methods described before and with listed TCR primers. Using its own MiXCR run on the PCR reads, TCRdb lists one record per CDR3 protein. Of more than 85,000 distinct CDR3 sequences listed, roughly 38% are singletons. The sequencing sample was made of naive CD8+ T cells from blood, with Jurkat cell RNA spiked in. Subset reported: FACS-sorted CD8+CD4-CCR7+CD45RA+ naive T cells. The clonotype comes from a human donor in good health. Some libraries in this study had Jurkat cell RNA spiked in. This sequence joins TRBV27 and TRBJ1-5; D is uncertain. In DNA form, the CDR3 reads TGTGCCAGCAGTCCTGGAACACCGAGTCAGCCCCAGCATTTT. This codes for CASSPGTPSQPQHF.